One sample yielded the 28 T cell receptor beta chains listed below, sequenced in a study of cytomegalovirus exposure and HLA in healthy donors. Primers for the PCR totalled 60 Vbeta and 13 Jbeta. Profiling relied on immunoSEQ multiplex PCR, and the TCRdb table lists in-frame clones only, not all of them. The data hold about 89,000 clones, with 85% observed a single time. What was sequenced was PBMCs. These receptors were collected from a man aged 35-49 years in good health and CMV-seropositive.

This chain links TRBV7-3 with TRBJ1-1; 7 nucleotides line up with TRBD1. Germline V gene lookup returns CDR1 SGHTA and CDR2 FQGTGA. V lost 5 bases and J lost 0; bases outside the gene matches: 12. The CDR3 spans 17 residues. CDR3 loop: CASSRTGVGGLNTEAFF. The CDR3 nucleotides read TGTGCCAGCAGCCGTACAGGGGTCGGGGGTTTGAACACTGAAGCTTTCTTT.

The gene calls are TRBV4-2 and TRBJ2-1; TRBD2 agrees at 8 bases. The CDR3 has 17 residues. Germline V gives CDR1 LGHNA, CDR2 YNFKEQ. V shed 0 bases, J shed 3 bases, and the junction held 7 bases outside the gene matches. The CDR3 DNA sequence: TGTGCCAGCAGCCAAGATGTGGCGGGAGGCTTCTACAATGAGCAGTTCTTC. It is translated as CASSQDVAGGFYNEQFF.

The CDR3 protein is CASSSYGQGSYEQYF. DNA of the CDR3: TGTGCCAGCAGCTCGTACGGGCAGGGATCCTACGAGCAGTACTTC. V is TRBV7-9 and J is TRBJ2-7; D possibly corresponds to TRBD1 (5 bases). This CDR3 region has 15 residues. CDR1 and CDR2 (germline): SEHNR, FQNEAQ (reference sequence). The V gene lost 4 bases and the J gene lost 1 base, with 14 bases spanning the gap.

The chain combines TRBV7-2 with TRBJ2-7; 8 bases match TRBD2. V shed 0 bases and J 3 bases; nucleotides not matched to a gene: 13. The length of the CDR3 is 18 residues. Germline V lookup: CDR1 SGHTA, CDR2 FQGNSA. The CDR3 is CASSLASGKRGGLYEQYF. The CDR3 DNA sequence: TGTGCCAGCAGCTTAGCTAGTGGAAAACGGGGGGGACTCTACGAGCAGTACTTC.

CDR3 coding DNA: TGTGCCAGTAGTACCACCGGGACATCGGTGACCCAGTACTTC. It is translated as CASSTTGTSVTQYF. The genes are TRBV19 and TRBJ2-5; D is possibly TRBD1 (6 bases). The V end lost 4 bases, the J end lost 7 bases, and 16 bases lay between the germline ends. Germline V gene lookup returns CDR1 LNHDA and CDR2 SQIVND (reference sequence). The CDR3 contains 14 residues.

The chain combines TRBV10-1 with TRBJ2-7; a weak D match, TRBD2 (6 bases). The CDR3 spans 15 residues. CDR1 and CDR2 from the germline V gene are WNHNN and SYGVQD (reference sequence). The V and J ends lost 0 bases and 5 bases respectively, with 14 bases between them. CDR3 in amino acids: CASSESIGSLHEQYF. The CDR3 DNA reads as TGCGCCAGCAGTGAGTCAATCGGGAGCTTGCACGAGCAGTACTTC.

V is TRBV11-2 and J is TRBJ2-3; possible D gene TRBD1, 6 bases. The germline gives CDR1 SGHAT, CDR2 FQNNGV. The V end lost 0 bases, the J end lost 5 bases, and 12 bases lay between the germline ends. CDR3 length: 15 amino acids. The CDR3 reads CASSLDGGILDTQYF. The CDR3 DNA follows: TGTGCCAGCAGCTTAGATGGGGGCATTTTAGATACGCAGTATTTT.

This chain links TRBV5-1 with TRBJ1-4, with 8 positions matching TRBD1. The J segment lost 3 bases and the V segment lost 0 bases, leaving 1 base of the junction unmatched. This CDR3 is built from 15 residues. Germline V lookup: CDR1 SGHRS, CDR2 YFSETQ. CDR3 sequence (DNA): TGCGCCAGCAGCTTGGGGGGACAGGCTAATGAAAAACTGTTTTTT. This codes for CASSLGGQANEKLFF.

V gene TRBV6-6 combines with J gene TRBJ2-7; 9 bases align to TRBD1. Germline lookup yields CDR1 MNHNY and CDR2 SVGAGI (reference sequence). The CDR3 is made up of 13 amino acids. The J segment lost 5 bases and the V segment lost 6 bases, leaving 5 bases of the junction unmatched. The CDR3 is CASSGTGPHEQYF. CDR3 DNA: TGTGCCAGCAGCGGGACAGGGCCCCACGAGCAGTACTTC.

The rearrangement uses TRBV1 and TRBJ2-5; the tabulated D call, TRBD2, remains unverified against the DNA. TRBV1 is classified as a pseudogene. The CDR3 covers 15 residues. CDR3: CTSSPKRGMKETQYF. In DNA form, the CDR3 reads TGCACCAGCAGCCCCAAGCGGGGGATGAAAGAGACCCAGTACTTC.

This rearrangement joins TRBV20-1 to TRBJ2-5; a possible D gene is TRBD1 (5 bases). TRBJ2-7 explains the end of the DNA better; the J call may be wrong. Germline values: CDR1 DFQATT, CDR2 SNEGSKA (reference sequence). The CDR3 sequence is 11 residues long. The CDR3 sequence is CSATGLDEQYF. CDR3 nucleotide sequence: TGCAGTGCTACAGGGTTGGACGAGCAGTACTTC.

The J gene is TRBJ1-1, the V gene TRBV19, with 8 bases identical to TRBD1. Losses at the gene ends were 5 bases for V and 4 bases for J; bases not matched to a gene: 6. The CDR3 extends over 14 amino acids. Germline V gives CDR1 LNHDA, CDR2 SQIVND (reference sequence). In nucleotides, the CDR3 is TGTGCCAGTAGTGGACAGGGTCGAGGCACTGAAGCTTTCTTT. As protein: CASSGQGRGTEAFF. The complete variable domain, with remaining parts taken from reference TRBV19 and TRBJ1-1, reads DGGITQSPKYLFRKEGQNVTLSCEQNLNHDAMYWYRQDPGQGLRLIYYSQIVNDFQKGDIAEGYSVSREKKESFPLTVTSAQKNPTAFYLCASSGQGRGTEAFFGQGTRLTVV.

This clone was recorded once. The CDR3 here is CASSDGGQANSPLHF. Written as DNA, the CDR3 is TGTGCCAGCAGTGATGGGGGACAGGCGAATTCACCCCTCCACTTT. The V gene is TRBV2, the J gene TRBJ1-6, with 8 nucleotides matching TRBD1. J lost 7 bases, V lost 3 bases, and 5 bases had no gene match. The CDR3 contains 15 residues. Germline CDR1 reads SNHLY; CDR2 reads FYNNEI.

The CDR3 reads CASSHGRGTDLYEQYF. CDR3 coding DNA: TGCGCCAGCAGTCATGGGAGGGGCACAGATCTCTACGAGCAGTACTTC. This chain uses TRBV23-1 with TRBJ2-7; 7 nucleotides line up with TRBD2. Being an ORF, TRBV23-1 has a function that is uncertain. The CDR3 length is 16 residues. V dropped 3 bases and J dropped 3; count of bases not matched to a gene: 11.

This clone showed up just once. V is TRBV5-4 and J is TRBJ1-6; D may be TRBD1 (5 bases). Germline V CDR1 and CDR2: SGHNT, YYREEE (reference sequence). The CDR3 totals 14 residues. Trimming left V 4 bases short and J 5 bases short, with 10 bases between. The CDR3 sequence is CASSKDIDNSPLHF. DNA for the CDR3: TGTGCCAGCAGCAAGGACATAGATAATTCACCCCTCCACTTT. The full variable domain, completed using reference TRBV5-4 and TRBJ1-6, is ETGVTQSPTHLIKTRGQQVTLRCSSQSGHNTVSWYQQALGQGPQFIFQYYREEENGRGNFPPRFSGLQFPNYSSELNVNALELDDSALYLCASSKDIDNSPLHFGNGTRLTVT.

The CDR3 protein is CASSDRGEAFF. For the CDR3, the DNA is TGCGCCAGCAGCGACAGGGGTGAAGCTTTCTTT. The chain combines TRBV5-1 with TRBJ1-1, with 8 bases aligning to TRBD1. This CDR3 comprises 11 residues. Germline CDR1 and CDR2: SGHRS and YFSETQ. V was clipped by 4 bases and J by 7 bases; unmatched bases: 0. Variable domain in full (rest from reference TRBV5-1 and TRBJ1-1): KAGVTQTPRYLIKTRGQQVTLSCSPISGHRSVSWYQQTPGQGLQFLFEYFSETQRNKGNFPGRFSGRQFSNSRSEMNVSTLELGDSALYLCASSDRGEAFFGQGTRLTVV.

This chain links TRBV5-4 with TRBJ2-7, with 9 nucleotides matching TRBD1. The CDR3 has 16 amino acids. V lost 1 base, J lost 6 bases, and 11 bases stayed unmatched. The germline gives CDR1 SGHNT, CDR2 YYREEE (reference sequence). In nucleotides, the CDR3 is TGTGCCAGCAGCTTGCCCTCGGGGACAGGGAGTGGCGAGCAGTACTTC. It is translated as CASSLPSGTGSGEQYF.

J is TRBJ2-3 and V is TRBV18; TRBD1 might be the D (6 bases). Germline V gene lookup returns CDR1 KGHSH and CDR2 LQKENI. Trimming stripped 4 bases from V and 0 bases from J, with 17 bases between. This CDR3 is built from 17 residues. The CDR3 protein is CASSLTTDSPSTDTQYF. The CDR3 DNA sequence: TGTGCCAGCTCACTAACCACGGACAGCCCGAGCACAGATACGCAGTATTTT.

The J gene is TRBJ2-3, the V gene TRBV5-6; D might be TRBD1 (5 bases). V lost 0 bases and J lost 6, with 8 bases in between. The length of the CDR3 is 13 residues. CDR1 is SGHDT and CDR2 is YYEEEE in the germline V gene. CDR3 sequence: CASSLGGPDTQYF. CDR3 nucleotides: TGTGCCAGCAGCTTGGGGGGCCCGGATACGCAGTATTTT.

The chain joins TRBV18 to TRBJ1-1; D uncertain. Germline CDR1 is KGHSH and CDR2 is LQKENI. Trimming removed 4 bases at V and 1 base at J, with 7 bases between. This CDR3 region has 13 residues. The CDR3 spells CASSQKQNTEAFF. CDR3 DNA sequence: TGTGCCAGCTCACAGAAACAGAACACTGAAGCTTTCTTT.

The rearrangement uses TRBV7-6 and TRBJ2-7; weak D call: TRBD2 (6 bases). The CDR3 loop spans 15 amino acids. Trimming stripped 5 bases from V and 3 bases from J, with 17 bases between. Germline lookup yields CDR1 SGHVS and CDR2 FNYEAQ. The CDR3 region has the DNA TGTGCCAGCAGCCGCGTGGGAAGCGGGTTCTACGAGCAGTACTTC. Its protein product is CASSRVGSGFYEQYF.

This chain links TRBV28 with TRBJ2-1; D is unclear. The CDR3 is 13 residues long. The V gene lost 8 bases and the J gene lost 3 bases, with 11 bases spanning the gap. Germline V gene lookup returns CDR1 MDHEN and CDR2 SYDVKM. The CDR3 loop is CASHGEYYNEQFF. CDR3 nucleotides: TGTGCCAGCCACGGAGAGTACTACAATGAGCAGTTCTTC.

V gene TRBV19 combines with J gene TRBJ2-7; 8 nucleotides line up with TRBD2. V dropped 3 bases and J dropped 3; count of bases not matched to a gene: 7. Germline assignment: CDR1 LNHDA and CDR2 SQIVND (reference sequence). The CDR3 has 15 amino acids. Here the CDR3 DNA reads TGTGCCAGTAGTATTGGACTAGCCAGAATCTACGAGCAGTACTTC. Protein: CASSIGLARIYEQYF.

This chain's CDR3 is CASSLGRGNYGYTF. Here the CDR3 DNA reads TGCGCCAGCAGCTTGGGCAGGGGTAACTATGGCTACACCTTC. This chain links TRBV5-1 with TRBJ1-2; TRBD1 might be the D (6 bases). V lost 0 bases to trimming and J lost 1 base, with 7 bases between them. In germline, CDR1 is SGHRS, CDR2 YFSETQ. The CDR3 runs to 14 residues.

This sequence joins TRBV6-1 and TRBJ2-5; the D is unclear. V was trimmed by 0 bases and J by 4 bases, leaving 9 bases between them. CDR1 and CDR2 (germline): MNHNS, SASEGT. The CDR3 length is 14 residues. CDR3 sequence (DNA): TGTGCCAGCAGTGAAGCTGGGCACGCAGAGACCCAGTACTTC. This codes for CASSEAGHAETQYF.

This clone was observed once. The genes are TRBV6-1 and TRBJ1-5, with 7 bases that match TRBD1. V shed 5 bases, J shed 2 bases, and the junction held 3 bases outside the gene matches. The CDR3 extends over 14 amino acids. Per the germline V gene, CDR1 is MNHNS and CDR2 is SASEGT. The CDR3 spells CASSTGVRNQPQHF. CDR3 nucleotides: TGTGCCAGCAGTACAGGGGTGCGCAATCAGCCCCAGCATTTT.

The V and J genes are TRBV7-3 and TRBJ2-7, with TRBD1 matching over 12 bases. CDR1 is SGHTA, CDR2 FQGTGA, per germline. After removal of 6 bases from V and 7 bases from J, the junction contained 16 bases not matched to a gene. This CDR3 has 17 residues. The chain's CDR3 is CASSPHKPGQGALEQYF. CDR3 bases: TGTGCCAGCAGTCCTCATAAACCGGGACAGGGGGCCCTAGAGCAGTACTTC.

V gene TRBV5-4 combines with J gene TRBJ2-3; a weak D match, TRBD2 (7 bases). Germline CDR1 SGHNT, CDR2 YYREEE (reference sequence). V was trimmed by 6 bases and J by 2 bases, leaving 16 bases between them. The CDR3 loop spans 15 amino acids. CDR3 DNA: TGTGCCAGCACTCGGGGGGCGGGGACCACAGATACGCAGTATTTT. It yields the protein CASTRGAGTTDTQYF. The whole variable domain, remainder taken from reference TRBV5-4 and TRBJ2-3, is ETGVTQSPTHLIKTRGQQVTLRCSSQSGHNTVSWYQQALGQGPQFIFQYYREEENGRGNFPPRFSGLQFPNYSSELNVNALELDDSALYLCASTRGAGTTDTQYFGPGTRLTVL.